A selection of T cell receptor beta chains follows, all from one sample in a study of blood T cell repertoires in COVID-19. TCRdb's table, derived via immunoSEQ multiplex PCR, lists solely in-frame clones and lacks some. The sample shows 130,000 to 150,000 clones, about 90% of them seen only once. The sequenced material came from peripheral blood. The receptor source for this set is a man between 45 and 60 years old with active or convalescent COVID-19. The CDR3 runs from the conserved cysteine through the conserved F or W. The order of the fields is CDR3 DNA, CDR3 protein, V gene, clone size, J gene, D gene. A D gene is named only where the DNA matches it firmly. Some rows have no size entry. The others give once, few or many, or a class for an expanded clone.

cdr3_nt: TGTGCCACCAGCAGAAGCGACAGGGGGAATAGCAATCAGCCCCAGCATTTT
cdr3_aa: CATSRSDRGNSNQPQHF
v_call: TRBV15
clone_size: NA
j_call: TRBJ1-5
d_call: TRBD1

cdr3_nt: TGTGCCATCAGTGACTCGGGACTAGCGGGAGACCAAGAGACCCAGTACTTC
cdr3_aa: CAISDSGLAGDQETQYF
v_call: TRBV10-3
clone_size: NA
j_call: TRBJ2-5
d_call: TRBD2

cdr3_nt: TGTGCCAGCAGTCCTCTAATAAACACCGGGGAGCTGTTTTTT
cdr3_aa: CASSPLINTGELFF
v_call: TRBV28
clone_size: NA
j_call: TRBJ2-2
d_call: NA

cdr3_nt: TGTGCCAGCAGCTTAGTGGGAGGGGTCGGGGAGACCCAGTACTTC
cdr3_aa: CASSLVGGVGETQYF
v_call: TRBV7-9
clone_size: NA
j_call: TRBJ2-5
d_call: TRBD2

cdr3_nt: TGCGCCAGCAGCTTGACCAAGGACATAGATGAGCAGTTCTTC
cdr3_aa: CASSLTKDIDEQFF
v_call: TRBV5-1
clone_size: NA
j_call: TRBJ2-1
d_call: NA

cdr3_nt: TGTGCCAGCAGCCTCCGGGACAGGGTCCCCCTCGGCAATCAGCCCCAGCATTTT
cdr3_aa: CASSLRDRVPLGNQPQHF
v_call: TRBV5-8
clone_size: NA
j_call: TRBJ1-5
d_call: TRBD1

cdr3_nt: TGTGCCAGCAGCCAAGATATGTGGGGCGGGCTTACAGGGTCCGGGGAGACCCAGTACTTC
cdr3_aa: CASSQDMWGGLTGSGETQYF
v_call: TRBV3-1/TRBV3-2
clone_size: NA
j_call: TRBJ2-5
d_call: NA

cdr3_nt: TGTGCCAGCAGCTTAGACCCGGGGGGCTACGAGCAGTACTTC
cdr3_aa: CASSLDPGGYEQYF
v_call: TRBV7-9
clone_size: NA
j_call: TRBJ2-7
d_call: TRBD2

cdr3_nt: TGTGCCTGGAGTGTTACAGGGGCCCGAGTCGAAAAACTGTTTTTT
cdr3_aa: CAWSVTGARVEKLFF
v_call: TRBV30
clone_size: NA
j_call: TRBJ1-4
d_call: TRBD1

cdr3_nt: TGTGCCAGCAGTACCCGGACTAGCGGGAGAGTGGGGTACAATGAGCAGTTCTTC
cdr3_aa: CASSTRTSGRVGYNEQFF
v_call: TRBV28
clone_size: NA
j_call: TRBJ2-1
d_call: TRBD2

cdr3_nt: TGTGCCAGCAGCCAAGAAATAGTTTACAATGAGCAGTTCTTC
cdr3_aa: CASSQEIVYNEQFF
v_call: TRBV3-1/TRBV3-2
clone_size: NA
j_call: TRBJ2-1
d_call: NA

cdr3_nt: TGTGCCAGCAGTTACTCGACCGGGGACCAAGAGACCCAGTACTTC
cdr3_aa: CASSYSTGDQETQYF
v_call: TRBV6-5
clone_size: NA
j_call: TRBJ2-5
d_call: NA

cdr3_nt: TGTGCCAGCAGCGTAGGATGGGGACGACTAGCGGCGGCCGGGGAGCTGTTTTTT
cdr3_aa: CASSVGWGRLAAAGELFF
v_call: TRBV9
clone_size: once
j_call: TRBJ2-2
d_call: TRBD2

cdr3_nt: TGTGCCAGCAGCGGCAGACAGGGGAGACCCTACAATGAGCAGTTCTTC
cdr3_aa: CASSGRQGRPYNEQFF
v_call: TRBV7-9
clone_size: NA
j_call: TRBJ2-1
d_call: TRBD1

cdr3_nt: TGCGCCAGCAGCTTGGAGGTCGGGACAAACGAGCAGTACTTC
cdr3_aa: CASSLEVGTNEQYF
v_call: TRBV5-1
clone_size: NA
j_call: TRBJ2-7
d_call: NA

cdr3_nt: TGTGCCAGCAGCCCCCTGGGGGCGCAAGGTGAGCAGTTCTTC
cdr3_aa: CASSPLGAQGEQFF
v_call: TRBV7-3
clone_size: NA
j_call: TRBJ2-1
d_call: NA

cdr3_nt: TGTGCCAGCAGGGGGGCCCTCTCGTGGACTGGCTACACCTTC
cdr3_aa: CASRGALSWTGYTF
v_call: TRBV2
clone_size: NA
j_call: TRBJ1-2
d_call: NA

cdr3_nt: TGTGCCAGCAGCTTAACTAGCGGCTACGAGCAGTACTTC
cdr3_aa: CASSLTSGYEQYF
v_call: TRBV7-3
clone_size: NA
j_call: TRBJ2-7
d_call: NA

cdr3_nt: TGTGCCAGCTCCCAGGACAGGGGGCATCAGCCCCAGCATTTT
cdr3_aa: CASSQDRGHQPQHF
v_call: TRBV18
clone_size: NA
j_call: TRBJ1-5
d_call: TRBD1

cdr3_nt: TGTGCCAGCAGTGAGGGCAATAAGCAGTACTTC
cdr3_aa: CASSEGNKQYF
v_call: TRBV25-1
clone_size: NA
j_call: TRBJ2-7
d_call: NA

cdr3_nt: TGTGCCAGCAGACAAGACAGCCGCATTAACTATGGCTACACCTTC
cdr3_aa: CASRQDSRINYGYTF
v_call: TRBV6-5
clone_size: NA
j_call: TRBJ1-2
d_call: NA

cdr3_nt: TGTGCCAGCAGCTCCTATTCTGGAAACACCATATATTTT
cdr3_aa: CASSSYSGNTIYF
v_call: TRBV5-4
clone_size: NA
j_call: TRBJ1-3
d_call: NA

cdr3_nt: TGTGCCAGCAGTCCCTCAGTCAGAAGCTATGGCTACACCTTC
cdr3_aa: CASSPSVRSYGYTF
v_call: TRBV28
clone_size: few
j_call: TRBJ1-2
d_call: NA

cdr3_nt: TGCGCCAGCAGCTCACCGGGACTAGCGGGAGATCGCCCCATATACTTC
cdr3_aa: CASSSPGLAGDRPIYF
v_call: TRBV5-1
clone_size: NA
j_call: TRBJ2-5
d_call: TRBD2

cdr3_nt: TGTGCCAGCAAGACTGACAGGGGGCTTGTTAACATTCAGTACTTC
cdr3_aa: CASKTDRGLVNIQYF
v_call: TRBV6-5
clone_size: NA
j_call: TRBJ2-4
d_call: TRBD1

cdr3_nt: TGTGCCAGCAGCTTAGGGGGAAACTATGGCTACACCTTC
cdr3_aa: CASSLGGNYGYTF
v_call: TRBV5-5
clone_size: few
j_call: TRBJ1-2
d_call: NA

cdr3_nt: TGCAGTGCTAGTGGAGGCATCTACAATGAGCAGTTCTTC
cdr3_aa: CSASGGIYNEQFF
v_call: TRBV20-1
clone_size: NA
j_call: TRBJ2-1
d_call: NA

cdr3_nt: TGTGCCAGTACAAGGCTAGCGGGCATCAGCTCCTACAATGAGCAGTTCTTC
cdr3_aa: CASTRLAGISSYNEQFF
v_call: TRBV19
clone_size: NA
j_call: TRBJ2-1
d_call: TRBD2

cdr3_nt: TGCGCCAGCAGTACTGACAGGAATCAGCCCCAGCATTTT
cdr3_aa: CASSTDRNQPQHF
v_call: TRBV10-1
clone_size: few
j_call: TRBJ1-5
d_call: NA

cdr3_nt: TGTGCCAGTAGTCCCGGCGGACAGGGAGCCGGGGAGCTGTTTTTT
cdr3_aa: CASSPGGQGAGELFF
v_call: TRBV19
clone_size: NA
j_call: TRBJ2-2
d_call: TRBD1

cdr3_nt: TGTGCCAGCAGGGAAGGGGGGGCTGGCGGGGAGCTGTTTTTT
cdr3_aa: CASREGGAGGELFF
v_call: TRBV28
clone_size: NA
j_call: TRBJ2-2
d_call: NA

cdr3_nt: TGTGCCAGCACAACAGGGAAAGGTTCACCCCTCCACTTT
cdr3_aa: CASTTGKGSPLHF
v_call: TRBV3-1/TRBV3-2
clone_size: once
j_call: TRBJ1-6
d_call: NA

cdr3_nt: TGTGCCAGTAGTCTTTGGGGAGGCGGCTACACCTTC
cdr3_aa: CASSLWGGGYTF
v_call: TRBV19
clone_size: NA
j_call: TRBJ1-2
d_call: NA

cdr3_nt: TGTGCCAGCAGTGACAAACTACCTACCGGGGAGCTGTTTTTT
cdr3_aa: CASSDKLPTGELFF
v_call: TRBV2
clone_size: NA
j_call: TRBJ2-2
d_call: NA

cdr3_nt: TGTGCCAGCAGCTGGGGGGGGCAGCCCCAGCATTTT
cdr3_aa: CASSWGGQPQHF
v_call: TRBV5-6
clone_size: once
j_call: TRBJ1-5
d_call: NA

cdr3_nt: TGCGCCAGCAGCTTTGAAGACAGGGGTAAGCAGTTCTTC
cdr3_aa: CASSFEDRGKQFF
v_call: TRBV5-1
clone_size: few
j_call: TRBJ2-1
d_call: TRBD1

cdr3_nt: TGTGCCAGCAGTTACCTGATGGACAGGGTCAACCAGCCCCAGCATTTT
cdr3_aa: CASSYLMDRVNQPQHF
v_call: TRBV6-5
clone_size: NA
j_call: TRBJ1-5
d_call: TRBD1

cdr3_nt: TGTGCCAGCAGCGCCCGGGGAAAGTTCCTACAAGAGACCCAGTACTTC
cdr3_aa: CASSARGKFLQETQYF
v_call: TRBV9
clone_size: NA
j_call: TRBJ2-5
d_call: NA

cdr3_nt: TGTGCCAGTAGCAGGAGGGGACTAGCGGGAGACGAGCAGTACTTC
cdr3_aa: CASSRRGLAGDEQYF
v_call: TRBV19
clone_size: NA
j_call: TRBJ2-7
d_call: TRBD2